This TCR beta chain was documented in a study of STAT3 mutations in large granular lymphocyte leukemia. Profiled with immunoSEQ multiplex PCR; TCRdb holds only in-frame clones, not every one. The table records 10,000 or so clones, nearly 90% of them present only once. In the case of this clone: Its matching antigen is unknown.

The CDR3 extends over 14 amino acids. V gave up 5 bases and J gave up 6 bases; unmatched junction bases: 7. Germline V gene sequence: CDR1 SGHTA, CDR2 FQGNSA. Regarding the study as a whole: At least one immunodominant TCR beta clonotype appeared in every T-cell large granular lymphocyte leukemia patient.

The sequence derives from a man aged 55 to 70 with T-cell large granular lymphocyte leukemia. Some clones in this sample may be carry-over from other donors' samples. The chain joins TRBV7-2 to TRBJ2-7; 10 positions agree with TRBD1. Source material: peripheral blood mononuclear cells. The CDR3: CASSRRDRGSEQYF. CDR3 DNA sequence: TGTGCCAGCAGCCGACGGGACAGGGGTAGCGAGCAGTACTTC.